This T cell receptor beta chain stems from a study of siplizumab effects on memory and regulatory T cells (dated by TCRdb to between 2017 and 2020). For context, the study as a whole: The effect of the anti-CD2 antibody siplizumab on alloreactive T-cell subsets was examined in allogeneic mixed lymphocyte reactions constructed from human PBMCs.

The study at large found these results: Sequences below about 10^-5 frequency were poorly captured, so only a minor fraction of alloreactive clones could be mapped to unstimulated subsets. For roughly 80-97% of proliferating CD4+ or CD8+ clones, no naive or memory phenotype could be assigned. Greater diversity appeared to be present in unstimulated naive T cells than in memory T cells, and a substantial contribution to the alloresponse seemed to be made by naive cells. The cumulative frequency of alloreactive sequences that could be traced back to unstimulated CD4+ memory T cells was significantly reduced by siplizumab. Among mappable alloreactive CD4+ clones, an average Treg-derived fraction of about 70% was observed with siplizumab, compared with roughly 27% in control reactions. Whether proliferating Tregs from siplizumab cultures actually had suppressive function was not functionally confirmed.

The CDR3 goes from the cysteine to the phenylalanine over 14 residues. Just the 42-base CDR3 DNA is kept, in frame starting at base 1. Trimming takes 0 bases from V and 0 bases from J, and the germline ends sit 5 bases apart. CDR1 is given as SGDLS and CDR2 as YYNGEE, both from the germline V gene. Library method: the immunoSEQ multiplex PCR assay. Some 1.1 x 10^5 TCR templates per sample were assayed on the deep sequencing platform. Genomic DNA extracted from sorted T cells was used for TCRbeta CDR3 sequencing. On the study's bioinformatics: The R programming language was used for clonal analysis of the TCRbeta CDR3 data. Comparing unstimulated samples against CFSE-low samples taken after the reaction was how alloreactive CD4+ and CD8+ clones were defined. Regulatory or non-regulatory origin was assigned to alloreactive CD4+ clones by matching of sequences to sorted unstimulated Treg and non-Treg repertoires. Sourced from immuneACCESS, this table was stored by TCRdb with only in-frame sequences that have V and J called. A share of the clones is absent; for the studies checked, an unresolved V gene accounts for under half, and the remainder has no known explanation. V and J calls and clone size are as listed in that table; D and trimming were resolved from the DNA. In this sample the table shows 100,000 or so clones, just over 90% of which occur a single time. The ten largest clonotypes hold roughly 0.15% of the sample.

A remark on this clone: There is no known antigen for this receptor. No quality values exist for individual bases; no much larger clone is one base distant.

Sorted unstimulated T cells and proliferating T cells recovered from mixed lymphocyte reactions were subjected to TCRbeta CDR3 sequencing. Fresh whole blood from roughly ten HLA-typed healthy donors was used to isolate PBMCs. Unstimulated CD4+ non-regulatory T cells were FACS-sorted to map the origin of alloreactive clones. The sequence derives from a human donor in good health. Specimen: non-Treg CD4+ T cells sorted from blood. Reading the label with the study, this specimen's cell subset or site is: FACS-sorted unstimulated CD4+ non-regulatory T cells. The sequence links TRBV9 to TRBJ2-3; there is no confident call for the D gene. Read as DNA, the sequence is TGTGCCAGCAGCGTAGCCCCGAGCACAGATACGCAGTATTTT. It codes for CASSVAPSTDTQYF.